A single sample is the source of the 27 T cell receptor beta chains below, sequenced in a study of cytomegalovirus exposure and HLA in healthy donors. Method: immunoSEQ multiplex PCR; TCRdb's copy keeps in-frame clones and lacks some. The sample shows roughly 330,000 clones, about nine tenths of them seen only once. Material: PBMCs. Receptors were obtained from a woman in her 30s in good health and CMV-seropositive.

The chain uses TRBV7-9 and TRBJ1-1; D possibly corresponds to TRBD1 (6 bases). V was clipped by 7 bases and J by 0 bases, with 24 bases between them. The CDR3 sequence is 18 residues long. Germline V lookup: CDR1 SEHNR, CDR2 FQNEAQ (reference sequence). CDR3 amino acids: CASTRALGHSVLNTEAFF. DNA of the CDR3: TGTGCCAGCACTAGAGCCCTGGGACACTCGGTTCTGAACACTGAAGCTTTCTTT.

The V gene is TRBV6-1, the J gene TRBJ1-2; a weak D match, TRBD1 (5 bases). Trimming cost V 10 bases and J 1 base, with 13 bases left between them. Germline CDR1 is MNHNS and CDR2 is SASEGT. The CDR3 covers 13 residues. The CDR3 coding sequence is TGTGCCACCCTCCGAAGGGGTAACTATGGCTACACCTTC. Its translation is CATLRRGNYGYTF.

The gene calls are TRBV5-1 and TRBJ1-1; D possibly corresponds to TRBD1 (5 bases). Germline CDR1 is SGHRS and CDR2 is YFSETQ. Trimming removed 2 bases at V and 1 base at J, with 9 bases between. The CDR3 covers 14 residues. CDR3 nucleotide sequence: TGCGCCAGCAGCTTCGCAGGGAAGAACACTGAAGCTTTCTTT. This encodes CASSFAGKNTEAFF.

This rearrangement joins TRBV19 to TRBJ1-3, with D possibly being TRBD1 (5 bases). The CDR3 runs to 14 residues. Germline CDR1 and CDR2: LNHDA and SQIVND (reference sequence). V was clipped by 7 bases and J by 6 bases, with 16 bases between them. CDR3 bases: TGTGCCAGTACCGGAGTGGGGCGGATAAACACCATATATTTT. Translating gives CASTGVGRINTIYF.

The chain carries TRBV6-5 and TRBJ2-5; TRBD2 matches at 11 bases. The CDR3 extends over 15 amino acids. V lost 6 bases to trimming and J lost 2 bases; unmatched junction nucleotides: 5. CDR1 is MNHEY, CDR2 SVGAGI, per germline. The CDR3 region is CASSRLAGTQETQYF. The DNA of the CDR3 is TGTGCCAGCAGCCGACTAGCGGGAACTCAAGAGACCCAGTACTTC.

CDR3 sequence: CASSQSKEDRIYGYTF. The CDR3 DNA is TGCGCCAGCAGCCAATCGAAGGAGGACAGGATCTATGGCTACACCTTC. The chain links TRBV4-1 to TRBJ1-2, with 7 bases matching TRBD1. The J segment lost 4 bases and the V segment lost 2 bases, leaving 10 bases of the junction unmatched. Germline assignment: CDR1 MGHRA and CDR2 YSYEKL. The CDR3 has 16 amino acids.

CDR3 in amino acids: CASSQPRQGVNTEAFF. The CDR3 coding sequence is TGCGCCAGCAGCCAACCAAGACAGGGTGTGAACACTGAAGCTTTCTTT. This chain connects TRBV4-1 to TRBJ1-1; TRBD1 aligns across 7 bases. Unmatched junction bases numbered 6, after V lost 2 bases and J lost 0 bases. The CDR3 sequence is 16 residues long. Looked up from germline, CDR1 is MGHRA and CDR2 is YSYEKL.

This chain uses TRBV7-9 with TRBJ1-4; 7 bases match TRBD1. CDR1 and CDR2 (germline): SEHNR, FQNEAQ (reference sequence). The ends lost 5 bases at V and 2 bases at J; junction bases unmatched: 5. The CDR3 is 15 residues long. The CDR3 loop is CASSPRQGTNEKLFF. The CDR3 DNA reads as TGTGCCAGCAGCCCCAGACAGGGCACTAATGAAAAACTGTTTTTT.

This chain links TRBV15 with TRBJ2-1; weak D call: TRBD1 (6 bases). In germline, CDR1 is LNHNV, CDR2 YYDKDF (reference sequence). With 5 bases removed from V and 10 bases from J, the gap between germline ends came to 15 bases. This CDR3 has 13 amino acids. Written as DNA, the CDR3 is TGTGCCACCAGCCTAGGGACACCGAAAGAGCAGTTCTTC. Its protein is CATSLGTPKEQFF.

The rearrangement links TRBV2 to TRBJ2-5, with no clear D. V dropped 7 bases and J dropped 1 base, with 13 bases sitting between them. This CDR3 is built from 14 residues. The germline CDR1 and CDR2 sequences are SNHLY and FYNNEI. Here the CDR3 DNA reads TGTGCCAGCATAGTAGGTGCTTTCCAAGAGACCCAGTACTTC. Amino acid sequence: CASIVGAFQETQYF.

V gene TRBV6-5 combines with J gene TRBJ1-3; D gene ambiguous. The V gene's germline CDR1 is MNHEY and CDR2 SVGAGI. CDR3 length: 15 residues. Trimming removed 0 bases from V and 8 bases from J, with 14 bases in between. As DNA, the CDR3 is TGTGCCAGCAGTTACTCCGCAGGCCTCCTCGACACCATATATTTT. Translating gives CASSYSAGLLDTIYF.

V usage is TRBV6-5 and J usage is TRBJ1-1, with TRBD1 identical over 10 bases. J lost 5 bases, V lost 3 bases, and 6 bases had no gene match. The CDR3 runs to 15 residues. Germline values: CDR1 MNHEY, CDR2 SVGAGI. CDR3 in amino acids: CASSYQRTGGTEAFF. CDR3 DNA sequence: TGTGCCAGCAGTTATCAAAGGACAGGGGGGACTGAAGCTTTCTTT.

For the CDR3, the DNA is TGTGCCAGCAGTGATGGGTGGGGGTCTGGAAACACCATATATTTT. Residues: CASSDGWGSGNTIYF. This chain connects TRBV6-1 to TRBJ1-3; D is possibly TRBD1 (5 bases). The V gene lost 3 bases and the J gene lost 1 base, with 10 bases spanning the gap. The CDR3 covers 15 residues. Germline CDR1 MNHNS, CDR2 SASEGT.

The genes are TRBV28 and TRBJ2-7; no reliable D call. CDR1 MDHEN and CDR2 SYDVKM come from the germline V gene. There are 14 residues in the CDR3. Deletions cut 5 bases from V and 4 bases from J, with 15 bases between. This chain's CDR3 is CASSTPLRRYEQYF. The CDR3 nucleotides are TGTGCCAGCAGTACCCCTTTGAGGAGATACGAGCAGTACTTC. The full variable domain, completed using reference TRBV28 and TRBJ2-7, is DVKVTQSSRYLVKRTGEKVFLECVQDMDHENMFWYRQDPGLGLRLIYFSYDVKMKEKGDIPEGYSVSREKKERFSLILESASTNQTSMYLCASSTPLRRYEQYFGPGTRLTVT.

This chain links TRBV5-1 with TRBJ1-5; 12 bases map to TRBD1. CDR1 is SGHRS and CDR2 is YFSETQ in the germline V gene. The CDR3 spans 16 residues. The V segment lost 3 bases and the J segment 6 bases; nucleotides outside the gene matches: 7. CDR3 protein: CASSSGTGGQGQPQHF. The CDR3 nucleotides read TGCGCCAGCAGCTCCGGGACAGGGGGCCAGGGTCAGCCCCAGCATTTT. The whole variable domain, filled in from reference TRBV5-1 and TRBJ1-5, reads KAGVTQTPRYLIKTRGQQVTLSCSPISGHRSVSWYQQTPGQGLQFLFEYFSETQRNKGNFPGRFSGRQFSNSRSEMNVSTLELGDSALYLCASSSGTGGQGQPQHFGDGTRLSIL.

The V call is TRBV7-3, the J call TRBJ2-7; D is uncertain. Trimming took off 1 base at V and 6 bases at J, with 28 bases between the two ends. Germline CDR1 reads SGHTA; CDR2 reads FQGTGA. This CDR3 has 19 residues. CDR3 DNA sequence: TGTGCCAGCAGCTTAAGGCCCCCCACAATGGGATCACTCCGCGGCGAGCAGTACTTC. Amino acid sequence: CASSLRPPTMGSLRGEQYF.

J is TRBJ2-3 and V is TRBV2; the match to TRBD2 covers 14 bases. The trim removed 4 bases at V and 5 bases at J, leaving 8 bases unmatched. Germline V gene sequence: CDR1 SNHLY, CDR2 FYNNEI. This CDR3 contains 17 residues. The CDR3 nucleotides are TGTGCCAGCAGTGTGGGGGGTGGACTAGCGGGAGGAGATACGCAGTATTTT. Its translation: CASSVGGGLAGGDTQYF.

V gene TRBV6-5 combines with J gene TRBJ2-3, with 7 bases fitting TRBD1. This CDR3 has 16 residues. From germline, CDR1 is MNHEY and CDR2 SVGAGI. Unmatched junction bases numbered 7, after V lost 4 bases and J lost 0 bases. The CDR3, as DNA: TGTGCCAGCAGTTTCAGACAGGGATGGAGCACAGATACGCAGTATTTT. Amino acids: CASSFRQGWSTDTQYF.

The V call is TRBV10-1, the J call TRBJ2-1, with D possibly being TRBD1 or TRBD2 (5 bases each). CDR1 WNHNN and CDR2 SYGVQD come from the germline V gene (reference sequence). The CDR3 loop spans 17 amino acids. The ends were cut back, 8 bases at V and 4 bases at J, with 24 bases in the middle. Here the CDR3 reads CASPPTKGASPYNEQFF. The DNA for the CDR3 is TGCGCCAGCCCCCCGACTAAAGGGGCCTCACCTTACAATGAGCAGTTCTTC.

The V gene is TRBV11-3, the J gene TRBJ2-2; a possible D gene is TRBD1 (6 bases). The CDR3 length is 17 residues. With 5 bases removed from V and 1 base from J, the gap between germline ends came to 17 bases. CDR1 and CDR2 (germline): SGHNT, YENEEA. CDR3 in DNA: TGTGCCAGCAGCGAAAACCAAGGGACAATGAACACCGGGGAGCTGTTTTTT. Protein sequence: CASSENQGTMNTGELFF.

The chain joins TRBV13 to TRBJ2-3; tentatively, D is TRBD2 (6 bases). The CDR3 covers 12 residues. CDR1 and CDR2 from the germline V gene are PRHDT and FYEKMQ (reference sequence). Deletions cut 0 bases from V and 11 bases from J, with 9 bases between. DNA for the CDR3: TGTGCCAGCAGCTTAGGTCGGAGGGTGCAGTATTTT. Protein: CASSLGRRVQYF.

This clone was recorded only once. V gene TRBV18 combines with J gene TRBJ2-5; TRBD2 is a possible D gene (5 bases). Germline assignment: CDR1 KGHSH and CDR2 LQKENI. CDR3 length: 14 amino acids. V gave up 3 bases and J gave up 5 bases, with 13 bases separating them. The CDR3 loop reads CASSPVASMETQYF. The CDR3 DNA sequence: TGTGCCAGCTCACCCGTAGCTAGCATGGAGACCCAGTACTTC.

V usage is TRBV27 and J usage is TRBJ2-7; D gene uncertain. V was clipped by 6 bases and J by 7 bases, with 19 bases between them. This CDR3 has 14 amino acids. CDR1 is MNHEY and CDR2 is SMNVEV in the germline V gene (reference sequence). CDR3 sequence: CASSLTTGRAEQYF. The CDR3 bases are TGTGCCAGCAGCCTAACCACCGGAAGAGCTGAGCAGTACTTC.

The CDR3 loop is CASGIMGAAPYEQYF. The DNA for the CDR3 is TGTGCCAGCGGAATAATGGGGGCGGCCCCCTACGAGCAGTACTTC. J is TRBJ2-7 and V is TRBV7-3; a weak D match, TRBD1 (6 bases). CDR1 SGHTA and CDR2 FQGTGA come from the germline V gene. V lost 8 bases and J lost 2, with 19 bases in between. The CDR3 runs 15 residues.

A note on this clone: Other DNA sequences in the sample encode the same CDR3. This chain connects TRBV5-6 to TRBJ2-3; D not resolved. From germline, CDR1 is SGHDT and CDR2 YYEEEE. The CDR3 has 12 residues. Trimming stripped 1 base from V and 3 bases from J, with 3 bases between. The CDR3 coding sequence is TGTGCCAGCAGCTTGAGTACAGATACGCAGTATTTT. Translated, it gives CASSLSTDTQYF.

This clone came up once. This sequence joins TRBV4-2 and TRBJ2-2, with 8 bases matching TRBD2. Unmatched junction bases numbered 6, after V lost 0 bases and J lost 0 bases. From germline, CDR1 is LGHNA and CDR2 YNFKEQ. This CDR3 has 18 amino acids. CDR3 DNA sequence: TGTGCCAGCAGCCAAGATCCAAGCGGGAGAGCGAACACCGGGGAGCTGTTTTTT. Its translation is CASSQDPSGRANTGELFF.

The V call is TRBV2, the J call TRBJ1-1, with D unresolved. Trimming shortened V by 5 bases and J by 3 bases, and 13 bases separated the two germline ends. Germline V gives CDR1 SNHLY, CDR2 FYNNEI. This CDR3 has 14 residues. The CDR3 bases are TGTGCCAGCAGTAGAGACCCAGGCGACACTGAAGCTTTCTTT. Protein product: CASSRDPGDTEAFF.